This entry concerns a single T cell receptor beta chain. Its specificity is unknown. The CDR3 sequence is 15 residues long. The germline gives CDR1 SGHVS, CDR2 FQNEAQ. This sample is drawn from a study of CXCR3-negative and CXCR3-positive naive CD8 T cells. Study conclusions and caveats: Naive CXCR3-negative and CXCR3-positive cells had similar TRBV-TRBJ usage; memory differed. Fresh PBMCs went into most assays, and CXCR3 expression partly declined after cryopreservation.

The TRB libraries of cDNA were built by UMI-labeled 5' RACE. TCRdb re-called the 5' RACE reads; one entry per CDR3 protein, DNA not given. Its table records 55,000 to 65,000 distinct CDR3 sequences. Phenotypically, naive CD8+ T cells corresponded to CD45RO-CCR7+CD27+CD95-. Material for sequencing was naive CXCR3- CD8+ T cells from blood. This sample's subset: CD45RO-CCR7+CD27+CD95- naive CD8+ T cells lacking CXCR3 (TNR3-). The chain links TRBV7-8 to TRBJ2-1; the TRBD1 assignment by TCRdb is unverifiable without DNA. This sequence originates from a human donor in good health. Some clones in this sample may be carry-over from other donors' samples. CDR3: CASRPGTLSYNEQFF.